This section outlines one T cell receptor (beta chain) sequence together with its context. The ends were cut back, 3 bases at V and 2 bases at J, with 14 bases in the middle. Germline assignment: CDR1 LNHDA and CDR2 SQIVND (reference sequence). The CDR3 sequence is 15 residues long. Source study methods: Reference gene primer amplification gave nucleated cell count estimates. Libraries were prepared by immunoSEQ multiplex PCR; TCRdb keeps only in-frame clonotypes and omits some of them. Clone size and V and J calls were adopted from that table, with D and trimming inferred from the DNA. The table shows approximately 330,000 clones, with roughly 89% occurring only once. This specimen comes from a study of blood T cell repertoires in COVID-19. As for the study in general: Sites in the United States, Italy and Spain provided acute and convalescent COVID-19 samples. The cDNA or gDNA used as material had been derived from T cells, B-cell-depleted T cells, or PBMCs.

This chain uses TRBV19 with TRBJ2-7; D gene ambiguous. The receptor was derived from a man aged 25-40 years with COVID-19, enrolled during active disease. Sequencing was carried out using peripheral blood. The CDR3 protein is CASSISLSPTYEQYF. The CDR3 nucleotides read TGTGCCAGTAGTATTTCTCTCTCCCCTACCTACGAGCAGTACTTC.